The present T cell receptor (beta chain) was sequenced within a study of T cell changes during pregnancy in multiple sclerosis. Germline V gives CDR1 LNHNV, CDR2 YYDKDF (reference sequence). The V segment lost 3 bases and the J segment 8 bases; nucleotides outside the gene matches: 7. This CDR3 contains 17 residues. TCRdb keeps only in-frame clones here, not all; method: immunoSEQ multiplex PCR. Of around 80,000 clones listed, under 95% are singletons. Sequencing was performed on peripheral blood, taken before pregnancy. This chain links TRBV15 with TRBJ2-1; TRBD2 aligns across 16 bases. The sequence derives from a female donor with multiple sclerosis, enrolled in a pregnancy study. The CDR3, as DNA: TGTGCCACCAGCAGCGGGACTAGCGGGAGGGCCGGGGATGAGCAGTTCTTC. Its translation: CATSSGTSGRAGDEQFF. The variable domain in full, completed from reference TRBV15 and TRBJ2-1, reads DAMVIQNPRYQVTQFGKPVTLSCSQTLNHNVMYWYQQKSSQAPKLLFHYYDKDFNNEADTPDNFQSRRPNTSFCFLDIRSPGLGDTAMYLCATSSGTSGRAGDEQFFGPGTRLTVL.